This passage covers 22 T cell receptor beta chains from one sample sequenced in a study of blood T cell repertoires in COVID-19. Data came from immunoSEQ multiplex PCR; TCRdb stores just in-frame clones and leaves some out. Of fewer than 200,000 clones listed, roughly 87% were seen once; the top ten hold 6.5% to 9.5%. Sequencing was carried out using peripheral blood. These receptors originate from a woman in her fifties or sixties with COVID-19, enrolled during active disease.

The chain recombines TRBV7-6 with TRBJ1-3; D is possibly TRBD1 (6 bases). Per germline, CDR1 SGHVS and CDR2 FNYEAQ. The V and J ends lost 5 bases and 4 bases respectively, with 15 bases between them. The CDR3 spans 15 residues. In DNA form, the CDR3 reads TGTGCCAGCAGCGGCGACGGGGGGCAGGGAAACACCATATATTTT. Protein sequence: CASSGDGGQGNTIYF.

This sequence joins TRBV11-2 and TRBJ2-7; D is unclear. The CDR3 runs 13 residues. The V and J ends lost 0 bases and 6 bases respectively, with 9 bases between them. CDR1 SGHAT and CDR2 FQNNGV come from the germline V gene. The DNA for the CDR3 is TGTGCCAGCAGCTTAGATCTGGGCTCCGAGCAGTACTTC. This gives the protein CASSLDLGSEQYF.

The chain carries TRBV2 and TRBJ2-3; a possible D gene is TRBD2 (6 bases). The CDR3 loop spans 14 amino acids. V lost 2 bases, J lost 1 base, and 7 bases lay in between. CDR1 and CDR2 from the germline V gene are SNHLY and FYNNEI. The CDR3 spells CASSEPGGTDTQYF. The DNA for the CDR3 is TGTGCCAGCAGTGAACCGGGGGGCACAGATACGCAGTATTTT.

The chain joins TRBV7-2 to TRBJ2-1; 11 bases match TRBD1. V shed 3 bases, J shed 6 bases, and the junction held 1 base outside the gene matches. This CDR3 is built from 14 residues. Germline CDR1 SGHTA, CDR2 FQGNSA. In DNA, the CDR3 is TGTGCCAGCAGCTTCGGGACAGGGGGCAATGAGCAGTTCTTC. It specifies CASSFGTGGNEQFF.

CDR3 coding DNA: TGTGCCAGTAGTACCGACAGGGCCCAGCGCTATGGCTACACCTTC. Protein product: CASSTDRAQRYGYTF. V is TRBV19 and J is TRBJ1-2, with TRBD1 identical over 7 bases. The CDR3 loop spans 15 amino acids. Germline loops: CDR1 LNHDA, CDR2 SQIVND (reference sequence). Trimming cost V 4 bases and J 4 bases; bases outside gene matches: 9. Full variable domain (missing parts from reference TRBV19 and TRBJ1-2): DGGITQSPKYLFRKEGQNVTLSCEQNLNHDAMYWYRQDPGQGLRLIYYSQIVNDFQKGDIAEGYSVSREKKESFPLTVTSAQKNPTAFYLCASSTDRAQRYGYTFGSGTRLTVV.

J is TRBJ2-3 and V is TRBV6-6; possible D gene TRBD2, 6 bases. This CDR3 is built from 15 residues. Looked up from germline, CDR1 is MNHNY and CDR2 is SVGAGI (reference sequence). V dropped 8 bases and J dropped 3 bases, with 18 bases sitting between them. For the CDR3, the DNA is TGTGCCAGCCTGGGGCGGCGGGACTCAACAGATACGCAGTATTTT. This translates into CASLGRRDSTDTQYF.

V is TRBV10-3 and J is TRBJ2-3, with TRBD1 matching over 8 bases. Germline assignment: CDR1 ENHRY and CDR2 SYGVKD. The CDR3 consists of 13 residues. The trim removed 10 bases at V and 1 base at J, leaving 4 bases unmatched. CDR3 coding DNA: TGTGCCACCGCGGACAGGGGCACAGATACGCAGTATTTT. This gives the protein CATADRGTDTQYF.

V usage is TRBV18 and J usage is TRBJ2-1, with 8 bases that match TRBD2. The germline V gene has CDR1 KGHSH and CDR2 LQKENI. V dropped 3 bases and J dropped 0; count of bases not matched to a gene: 10. CDR3 length equals 18 residues. The CDR3 nucleotides are TGTGCCAGCTCACCGCTAGGACTAGCCCTTAGCTCCTACAATGAGCAGTTCTTC. Amino acid sequence: CASSPLGLALSSYNEQFF.

The chain couples TRBV20-1 to TRBJ1-2, with D unclear. The CDR3 runs to 11 residues. Trimming left V 3 bases short and J 4 bases short, with 6 bases between. CDR1 is DFQATT and CDR2 is SNEGSKA in the germline V gene (reference sequence). The CDR3 sequence is CSARSSYGYTF. In DNA form, the CDR3 reads TGCAGTGCTAGGTCCAGCTATGGCTACACCTTC.

The chain joins TRBV2 to TRBJ2-2; tentatively, D is TRBD2 (6 bases). V was cut by 1 base and J by 3 bases, with 33 bases left in between. This CDR3 region has 23 residues. From germline, CDR1 is SNHLY and CDR2 FYNNEI. DNA for the CDR3: TGTGCCAGCAGTGAAGTCATGGAGGGAGAGATCTCGGACGCGGTCGATGACACCGGGGAGCTGTTTTTT. This encodes CASSEVMEGEISDAVDDTGELFF.

The rearrangement joins TRBV7-2 to TRBJ2-5, with 9 bases identical to TRBD2. In germline, CDR1 is SGHTA, CDR2 FQGNSA. The CDR3 is 15 amino acids. The junction had 5 bases not matched to a gene; V was cut back by 1 base and J by 5 bases. The CDR3 spells CASSLGSGSYETQYF. The CDR3 DNA reads TGTGCCAGCAGCTTAGGTAGCGGGAGTTATGAGACCCAGTACTTC.

The chain is built from TRBV7-2 and TRBJ1-1; D remains unclear. V was trimmed by 5 bases and J by 6 bases, leaving 19 bases between them. The CDR3 is made up of 15 amino acids. Per germline, CDR1 SGHTA and CDR2 FQGNSA. The CDR3 DNA sequence: TGTGCCAGCAGCCCCCGGGTGGGAGTGCACTCTGAAGCTTTCTTT. Residues: CASSPRVGVHSEAFF. The full variable domain, completed using reference TRBV7-2 and TRBJ1-1, is GAGVSQSPSNKVTEKGKDVELRCDPISGHTALYWYRQSLGQGLEFLIYFQGNSAPDKSGLPSDRFSAERTGGSVSTLTIQRTQQEDSAVYLCASSPRVGVHSEAFFGQGTRLTVV.

As to this clone: Other DNA sequences from this sample encode an identical CDR3 as well. This rearrangement joins TRBV9 to TRBJ2-5, with 11 bases matching TRBD2. Germline V gives CDR1 SGDLS, CDR2 YYNGEE. The CDR3 covers 16 residues. Germline trimming cut 4 bases from V and 3 bases from J; bases unmatched to any gene: 8. The CDR3 sequence: CASSPRGTSGKETQYF. Here the CDR3 DNA reads TGTGCCAGCAGCCCGAGGGGGACTAGCGGAAAAGAGACCCAGTACTTC.

CDR3 DNA sequence: TGTGCCAGCCCCGAAATAAGACTAGCGGGAGTTTCCTACGAGCAGTACTTC. It is translated as CASPEIRLAGVSYEQYF. The chain joins TRBV21-1 to TRBJ2-7; the table gives TRBD2 as D, unverified against the DNA. TRBV21-1 is classified as a pseudogene. The CDR3 runs to 17 residues.

The chain uses TRBV2 and TRBJ1-1, with D perhaps TRBD1 (6 bases). V was shortened by 8 bases and J by 1 base, with 11 bases between the two germline ends. The length of the CDR3 is 13 residues. Germline lookup yields CDR1 SNHLY and CDR2 FYNNEI. The CDR3 DNA sequence: TGTGCCAGCGGACAGTACGGGAACACTGAAGCTTTCTTT. The encoded protein is CASGQYGNTEAFF.

The chain combines TRBV28 with TRBJ1-5, with 7 nucleotides matching TRBD1. There are 14 residues in the CDR3. The V gene's germline CDR1 is MDHEN and CDR2 SYDVKM. Here the CDR3 reads CTTRRGQQNQPQHF. In DNA, the CDR3 is TGTACCACTCGTAGGGGACAGCAGAATCAGCCCCAGCATTTT.

This chain uses TRBV6-1 with TRBJ2-7, with D unclear. Germline V gene sequence: CDR1 MNHNS, CDR2 SASEGT. Trimming took 0 bases from V and 3 from J, leaving 12 bases between them. This CDR3 has 15 amino acids. DNA of the CDR3: TGTGCCAGCAGTGAAGCCGGTGGCAGGTTCTACGAGCAGTACGTC. The encoded protein is CASSEAGGRFYEQYV.

V and J are TRBV2 and TRBJ1-5; 9 bases agree with TRBD1. The V gene end was trimmed by 11 bases and the J gene end by 2 bases; junction bases not matched to a gene: 7. CDR1 is SNHLY and CDR2 is FYNNEI in the germline V gene. This CDR3 contains 14 residues. The CDR3 DNA is TGTGCCGGGTCCCGACAGGGGGGCAATCAGCCCCAGCATTTT. It yields the protein CAGSRQGGNQPQHF.

In its sample, this clone was seen a few times. The rearrangement links TRBV28 to TRBJ1-5; D is perhaps TRBD1 (5 bases). The V end was cut by 7 bases, the J end by 3 bases, with 13 bases between. This CDR3 spans 14 amino acids. Per the germline V gene, CDR1 is MDHEN and CDR2 is SYDVKM. The CDR3 is CASNERGVNQPQHF. DNA of the CDR3: TGTGCCAGCAACGAACGGGGGGTCAATCAGCCCCAGCATTTT.

The chain couples TRBV11-3 to TRBJ2-1, with 9 bases that match TRBD2. The CDR3 is made up of 15 amino acids. CDR1 is SGHNT, CDR2 YENEEA, per germline. The V and J ends lost 4 bases and 8 bases, in that order; junction bases with no gene match: 9. The CDR3 reads CASSSFPGLADEQFF. DNA for the CDR3: TGTGCCAGCAGCTCGTTTCCGGGACTAGCCGATGAGCAGTTCTTC.

The J gene is TRBJ1-1, the V gene TRBV6-5, with unresolved D. The CDR3 is made up of 13 amino acids. V was cut by 6 bases and J by 5 bases, with 13 bases left in between. Germline V CDR1 and CDR2: MNHEY, SVGAGI. The CDR3 sequence is CASRPEGVTEAFF. The CDR3 nucleotides read TGTGCCAGCAGGCCTGAGGGTGTGACTGAAGCTTTCTTT.

The chain joins TRBV5-4 to TRBJ1-1, with D perhaps matching TRBD1 (6 bases). The V end was cut by 4 bases, the J end by 0 bases, with 10 bases between. Germline V lookup: CDR1 SGHNT, CDR2 YYREEE (reference sequence). The CDR3 is 14 amino acids. Here the CDR3 DNA reads TGTGCCAGCAGCCGACAGGTGATGAACACTGAAGCTTTCTTT. Translation: CASSRQVMNTEAFF.